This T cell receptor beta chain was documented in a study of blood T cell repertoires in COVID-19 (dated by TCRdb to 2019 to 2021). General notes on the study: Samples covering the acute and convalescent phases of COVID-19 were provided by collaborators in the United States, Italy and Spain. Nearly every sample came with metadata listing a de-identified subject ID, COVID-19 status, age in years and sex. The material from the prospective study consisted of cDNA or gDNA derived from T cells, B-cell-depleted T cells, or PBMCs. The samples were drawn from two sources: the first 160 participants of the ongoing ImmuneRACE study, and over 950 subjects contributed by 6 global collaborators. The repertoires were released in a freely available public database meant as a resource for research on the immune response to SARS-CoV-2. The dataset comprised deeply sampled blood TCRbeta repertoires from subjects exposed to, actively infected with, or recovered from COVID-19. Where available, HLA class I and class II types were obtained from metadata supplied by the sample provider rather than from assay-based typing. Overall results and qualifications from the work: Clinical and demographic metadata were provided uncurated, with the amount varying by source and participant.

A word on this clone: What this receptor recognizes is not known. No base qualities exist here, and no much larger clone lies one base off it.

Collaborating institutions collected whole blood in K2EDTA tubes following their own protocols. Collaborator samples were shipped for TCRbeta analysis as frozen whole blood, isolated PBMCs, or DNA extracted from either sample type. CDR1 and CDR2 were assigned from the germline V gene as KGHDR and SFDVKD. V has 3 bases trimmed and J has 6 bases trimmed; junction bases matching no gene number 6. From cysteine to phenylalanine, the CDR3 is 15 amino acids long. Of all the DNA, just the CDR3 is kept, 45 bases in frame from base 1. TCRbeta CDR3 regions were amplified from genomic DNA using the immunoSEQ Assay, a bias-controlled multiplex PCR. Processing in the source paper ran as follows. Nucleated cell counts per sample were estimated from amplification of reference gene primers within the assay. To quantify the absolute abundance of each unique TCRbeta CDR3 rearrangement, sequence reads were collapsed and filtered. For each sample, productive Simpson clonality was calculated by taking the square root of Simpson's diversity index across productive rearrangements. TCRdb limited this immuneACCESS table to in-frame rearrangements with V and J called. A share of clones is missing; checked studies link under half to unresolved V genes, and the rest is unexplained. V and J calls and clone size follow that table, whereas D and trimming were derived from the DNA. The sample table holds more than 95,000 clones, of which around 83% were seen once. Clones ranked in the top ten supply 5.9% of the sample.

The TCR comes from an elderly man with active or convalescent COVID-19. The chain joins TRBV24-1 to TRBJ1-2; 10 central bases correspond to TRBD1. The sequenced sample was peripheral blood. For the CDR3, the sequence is CATSDTRDRGDGYTF. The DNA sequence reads TGTGCCACCAGTGATACCCGGGACAGGGGCGATGGCTACACCTTC.